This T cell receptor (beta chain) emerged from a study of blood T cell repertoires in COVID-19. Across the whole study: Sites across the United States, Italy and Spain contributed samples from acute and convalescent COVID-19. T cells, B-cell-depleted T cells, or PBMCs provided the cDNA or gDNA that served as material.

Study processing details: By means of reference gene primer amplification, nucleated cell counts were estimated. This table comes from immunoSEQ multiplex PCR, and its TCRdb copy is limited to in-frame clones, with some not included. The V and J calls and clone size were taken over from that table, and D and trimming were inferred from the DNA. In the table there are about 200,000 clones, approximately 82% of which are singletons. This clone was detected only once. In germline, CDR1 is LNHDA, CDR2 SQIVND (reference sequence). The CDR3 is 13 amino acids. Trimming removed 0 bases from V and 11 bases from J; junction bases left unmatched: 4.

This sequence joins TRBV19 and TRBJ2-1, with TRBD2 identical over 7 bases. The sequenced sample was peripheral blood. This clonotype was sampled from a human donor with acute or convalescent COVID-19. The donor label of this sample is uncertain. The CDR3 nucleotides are TGTGCCAGTAGTATAGATCTAAGCGGGAAGCAGTTCTTC. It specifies CASSIDLSGKQFF.